This T cell receptor beta chain was captured in a study of tumor-infiltrating lymphocytes in primary liver carcinoma. Study context: Subjects presented with primary liver carcinoma managed by surgical resection. Among the tumors, stages were T1-T3 N0M0 and sizes roughly 4.2 to 11 cm. General study results and limits: It was in tumors, not blood, that the top-250-clone fraction was significantly higher (p = 0.039).

Researchers drew blood RNA from unsorted whole blood and extracted germline DNA as well. cDNA specific to TCR beta was made from about 550 ng of total RNA, with a constant-region primer employed for priming. TCR beta libraries came from three nested multiplex PCR rounds using slightly modified ARM-PCR. Investigators reported that the first two PCR rounds, at about 11 cycles each, used TRBV1-TRBV30 forward primers with a C-beta reverse primer. Each CDR3 protein gets one entry after TCRdb re-called the multiplex PCR reads with MiXCR. This sample has about 310,000 distinct CDR3 sequences, with 60% to 80% found just once. The CDR3 has 13 residues if both end residues are counted. Germline V CDR1 and CDR2: MNHNS, SASEGT. Points on this clonotype: Its antigen is not known. The conserved phenylalanine or tryptophan is not found at the CDR3 terminus, so this likely reflects a read error. The limits of the CDR3 on the DNA are not certain, so only TCRdb's listed CDR3 is given.

V gene TRBV6-1 combines with J gene TRBJ2-3; the table's D call TRBD2 went unverified against the DNA. What was sequenced was peripheral blood. The TCR originated in a man aged 40-55 years with primary liver carcinoma and hepatitis B virus infection. This chain's CDR3 is CASSETSGVPRYL.